The rows below give T cell receptor beta chains drawn from one sample of a study of blood T cell repertoires in COVID-19. The table came from immunoSEQ multiplex PCR; TCRdb's copy has only in-frame clones and leaves some out. The sample lists 300,000 to 350,000 clones; 80% to 90% were seen once. Sequencing used PBMCs or T cells enriched from blood (not recorded which). The receptors originated from a man younger than 45 who had recovered from COVID-19. Both conserved end residues are part of each CDR3. Fields, in order: J gene, D gene, clone size, V gene, CDR3 DNA, CDR3 protein. The D gene is left open where the match is weak. Rows may omit the clone size; those that give it use once, few, many or a size class.

J: TRBJ1-4
D: TRBD1
size: .
V: TRBV7-8
DNA: TGTGCCAGCGCTCAGGGGGCTGAGGAAAAACTGTTTTTT
CDR3: CASAQGAEEKLFF

J: TRBJ2-1
D: TRBD2
size: .
V: TRBV28
DNA: TGTGCCAGCAGTTTAAAGCCCCGGGGGGTGGGGTTCTTC
CDR3: CASSLKPRGVGFF

J: TRBJ2-3
D: .
size: .
V: TRBV5-4
DNA: TGTGCCAGCAGCTTGCAAGGGAGCTCAGATACGCAGTATTTT
CDR3: CASSLQGSSDTQYF

J: TRBJ2-1
D: TRBD2
size: few
V: TRBV7-2
DNA: TGTGCCAGCAGCTCCACCGGGACTAACTACAATGAGCAGTTCTTC
CDR3: CASSSTGTNYNEQFF

J: TRBJ1-1
D: .
size: .
V: TRBV5-1
DNA: TGCGCCAGCAGCTTGACGCGGGATGCTGAAGCTTTCTTT
CDR3: CASSLTRDAEAFF

J: TRBJ2-1
D: TRBD1
size: .
V: TRBV24-1
DNA: TGTGCCACCAGTGTCGGGACAGGGGGGAATGAGCAGTTCTTC
CDR3: CATSVGTGGNEQFF

J: TRBJ2-7
D: TRBD2
size: .
V: TRBV28
DNA: TGTGCCAGCAGTCCCCCAAGCGGGGGGGAGGGGGAGCAGTACTTC
CDR3: CASSPPSGGEGEQYF

J: TRBJ2-7
D: TRBD2
size: .
V: TRBV25-1
DNA: TGTGCCACCTCACTAGCGGGGGGCTACGAGCAGTACTTC
CDR3: CATSLAGGYEQYF

J: TRBJ2-5
D: .
size: .
V: TRBV11-2
DNA: TGTGCCAGCAGCCCGGGGGTTAGGGAAGAGACCCAGTACTTC
CDR3: CASSPGVREETQYF

J: TRBJ2-7
D: .
size: .
V: TRBV6-5
DNA: TGTGCCAGCAGTTATGGTGGCGGATCCACCTACGAGCAGTACTTC
CDR3: CASSYGGGSTYEQYF

J: TRBJ2-3
D: .
size: .
V: TRBV13
DNA: TGTGCCAGCAGCATCGATCGCGGGGGCCCAGATACGCAGTATTTT
CDR3: CASSIDRGGPDTQYF

J: TRBJ1-4
D: .
size: .
V: TRBV3-1/TRBV3-2
DNA: TGTGCCAGCAGCCCTTCGGGAGGACATAATGAAAAACTGTTTTTT
CDR3: CASSPSGGHNEKLFF

J: TRBJ1-1
D: TRBD1
size: .
V: TRBV25-1
DNA: TGTGCCAGCAGTGGTTTGGAGGGGGCCACTGAAGCTTTCTTT
CDR3: CASSGLEGATEAFF

J: TRBJ2-5
D: TRBD1
size: .
V: TRBV7-9
DNA: TGTGCCAGCAGTTTACGGACAGGGGGTAGAGAGACCCAGTACTTC
CDR3: CASSLRTGGRETQYF

J: TRBJ1-5
D: .
size: once
V: TRBV4-1
DNA: TGCGCCAGCAGCCACCAGGTTAATCAGCCCCAGCATTTT
CDR3: CASSHQVNQPQHF

J: TRBJ2-2
D: .
size: .
V: TRBV6-5
DNA: TGTGCCAGCCAGGCCGGGGAGCTGTTTTTT
CDR3: CASQAGELFF

J: TRBJ1-3
D: TRBD1
size: .
V: TRBV19
DNA: TGTGCCAGTAGTAAAAGTCGGGGGACAGCAGGTTTTCGGGGAAACACCATATATTTT
CDR3: CASSKSRGTAGFRGNTIYF

J: TRBJ2-7
D: .
size: .
V: TRBV28
DNA: TGTGCCAGCAGCCCGTCTAACCCCTACGAGCAGTACTTC
CDR3: CASSPSNPYEQYF

J: TRBJ2-5
D: TRBD1
size: .
V: TRBV29-1
DNA: TGCAGCGTCGGCATTCCGGGACAGCAAGAGACCCAGTACTTC
CDR3: CSVGIPGQQETQYF

J: TRBJ2-1
D: TRBD2
size: .
V: TRBV4-2
DNA: TGTGCCAGCAGCCAAGATCCTAGCGGGGGCTACTACAATGAGCAGTTCTTC
CDR3: CASSQDPSGGYYNEQFF

J: TRBJ1-3
D: TRBD1
size: .
V: TRBV6-1
DNA: TGTGCCAGCAGTGAGACGACAGGGTTAGGAAACACCATATATTTT
CDR3: CASSETTGLGNTIYF

J: TRBJ2-1
D: .
size: .
V: TRBV30
DNA: TGTGCCTGCTGGGCGGGGGCTTGGTACAATGAGCAGTTCTTC
CDR3: CACWAGAWYNEQFF

J: TRBJ1-5
D: .
size: once
V: TRBV6-6
DNA: TGTGCCAGCAGCCGAAGACGGAACAGAGATAGCAATCAGCCCCAGCATTTT
CDR3: CASSRRRNRDSNQPQHF

J: TRBJ1-6
D: TRBD1
size: .
V: TRBV6-6
DNA: TGTGCCAGCAGTCCGGACAGGGGGCAAGGTTCACCCCTCCACTTT
CDR3: CASSPDRGQGSPLHF

J: TRBJ2-2
D: .
size: .
V: TRBV27
DNA: TGTGCCAGCCGGCCGAACGGGAAGACCACCGGGGAGCTGTTTTTT
CDR3: CASRPNGKTTGELFF

J: TRBJ2-1
D: TRBD1
size: .
V: TRBV18
DNA: TGTGCCAGCTCACCATACAGGGGCAATGAGCAGTTCTTC
CDR3: CASSPYRGNEQFF

J: TRBJ2-7
D: .
size: few
V: TRBV4-1
DNA: TGCGCCAGCAGCCAAGAAGAGGGCTACGAGCAGTACTTC
CDR3: CASSQEEGYEQYF

J: TRBJ1-1
D: .
size: few
V: TRBV28
DNA: TGTGCCAGCAGATGGACACGAAACACTGAAGCTTTCTTT
CDR3: CASRWTRNTEAFF

J: TRBJ2-2
D: .
size: .
V: TRBV3-1/TRBV3-2
DNA: TGTGCCAGCAGCCAAGTCTATACGACCGGGGAGCTGTTTTTT
CDR3: CASSQVYTTGELFF

J: TRBJ2-5
D: TRBD2
size: .
V: TRBV10-3
DNA: TGTGCCATCACTAGCGGGGGGGCCCGAGAGACCCAGTACTTC
CDR3: CAITSGGARETQYF

J: TRBJ1-4
D: TRBD1
size: .
V: TRBV3-1/TRBV3-2
DNA: TGTGCCAGCAGCCTACAGGGGACCGTGACTAATGAAAAACTGTTTTTT
CDR3: CASSLQGTVTNEKLFF

J: TRBJ1-5
D: TRBD1
size: .
V: TRBV19
DNA: TGTGCCAGCAGAGGGGGCAGGGTACAGCCCCAGCATTTT
CDR3: CASRGGRVQPQHF

J: TRBJ2-2
D: .
size: .
V: TRBV28
DNA: TGTGCCAGCAGTTTCGCGGATACGAACACCGGGGAGCTGTTTTTT
CDR3: CASSFADTNTGELFF

J: TRBJ2-5
D: TRBD2
size: .
V: TRBV11-2
DNA: TGTGCCAGCAGCTTAGGGGGGGGACCTTGGGAGACCCAGTACTTC
CDR3: CASSLGGGPWETQYF

J: TRBJ2-7
D: TRBD2
size: once
V: TRBV28
DNA: TGTGCCAGCAGTTTATGGCAGGGAGGGCACTACGAGCAGTACTTC
CDR3: CASSLWQGGHYEQYF

J: TRBJ2-1
D: TRBD2
size: .
V: TRBV6-5
DNA: TGTGCCAGTGAGCTACTAGCGGGCTCCTACAATGAGCAGTTCTTC
CDR3: CASELLAGSYNEQFF

J: TRBJ2-7
D: TRBD1
size: .
V: TRBV6-5
DNA: TGTGCCAGCCTCGAAACAGGGGTCTCCTACGAGCAGTACTTC
CDR3: CASLETGVSYEQYF

J: TRBJ2-7
D: .
size: .
V: TRBV6-5
DNA: TGTGCCAGCAGTACAGGGCGTGAGCAGTACTTC
CDR3: CASSTGREQYF

J: TRBJ1-2
D: TRBD1
size: .
V: TRBV28
DNA: TGTGCCAGCAGTCGTCAGGGGGCTCGGGGCTACACCTTC
CDR3: CASSRQGARGYTF

J: TRBJ2-7
D: TRBD1
size: .
V: TRBV7-9
DNA: TGTGCCAGCAGTCCCACAGGGGACTACGAGCAGTACTTC
CDR3: CASSPTGDYEQYF

J: TRBJ1-4
D: .
size: .
V: TRBV3-1/TRBV3-2
DNA: TGTGCCAGCAGCCAAGAGGGCCGCCAACTGTTTTTT
CDR3: CASSQEGRQLFF

J: TRBJ1-1
D: TRBD1
size: .
V: TRBV6-1
DNA: TGTGCCAGCAGTGAAGGGGACAGCCACTTGAACACTGAAGCTTTCTTT
CDR3: CASSEGDSHLNTEAFF

J: TRBJ2-2
D: .
size: .
V: TRBV11-3
DNA: TGTGCCAGCAGCTCCGGGTATCCCGGGGAGCTGTTTTTT
CDR3: CASSSGYPGELFF

J: TRBJ2-3
D: TRBD2
size: .
V: TRBV29-1
DNA: TGCAGCGTTGACGGGGGGGTAGATACGCAGTATTTT
CDR3: CSVDGGVDTQYF

J: TRBJ1-6
D: .
size: .
V: TRBV6-5
DNA: TGTGCCAGCAGTTACTCGGGACACTCAAATTCACCCCTCCACTTT
CDR3: CASSYSGHSNSPLHF

J: TRBJ2-7
D: TRBD1
size: .
V: TRBV5-4
DNA: TGTGCCAGCAGCTTGTCACAGGGGGCTCCCTACGAGCAGTACTTC
CDR3: CASSLSQGAPYEQYF

J: TRBJ2-1
D: TRBD1
size: once
V: TRBV7-8
DNA: TGTGCCAGCAGCTCCCGGACAGGGAATAGCAATGAGCAGTTCTTC
CDR3: CASSSRTGNSNEQFF

J: TRBJ1-5
D: .
size: .
V: TRBV7-7
DNA: TGTGCCAGCAGCTTTGGGGCATTTGGGGGCAATCAGCCCCAGCATTTT
CDR3: CASSFGAFGGNQPQHF

J: TRBJ1-1
D: .
size: .
V: TRBV5-1
DNA: TGCGCCAGCAGCCACCCGGGACAAATGAACACTGAAGCTTTCTTT
CDR3: CASSHPGQMNTEAFF

J: TRBJ2-3
D: .
size: .
V: TRBV11-3
DNA: TGTGCCAGCAGCCCCCCGGGAGATACGCAGTATTTT
CDR3: CASSPPGDTQYF

J: TRBJ2-3
D: TRBD2
size: once
V: TRBV7-9
DNA: TGTGCCAGCAGCACCGGGACTAGCGGGGCCCTCCGGGATACGCAGTATTTT
CDR3: CASSTGTSGALRDTQYF

J: TRBJ1-3
D: .
size: few
V: TRBV11-2
DNA: TGTGCCAGCAGCTTAGGCCAGGGTAAGACGGGCTCTGGAAACACCATATATTTT
CDR3: CASSLGQGKTGSGNTIYF

J: TRBJ2-3
D: .
size: .
V: TRBV9
DNA: TGTGCCAGCAGCGATGGAGGTACGCAGTATTTT
CDR3: CASSDGGTQYF

J: TRBJ1-3
D: .
size: .
V: TRBV7-9
DNA: TGTGCCAGCAGCTCAGGCGGGGGATACACCATATATTTT
CDR3: CASSSGGGYTIYF

J: TRBJ1-2
D: .
size: .
V: TRBV25-1
DNA: TGTGCCAGCAGTGAATATAAAACAGGCTTCTATGGCTACACCTTC
CDR3: CASSEYKTGFYGYTF

J: TRBJ2-7
D: TRBD2
size: .
V: TRBV4-2
DNA: TGTGCCAGCAGCCAAGAGGTTGGACTAGCGGGGGGGCCCGGCGAGCAGTACTTC
CDR3: CASSQEVGLAGGPGEQYF

J: TRBJ1-6
D: TRBD1
size: few
V: TRBV6-2/TRBV6-3
DNA: TGTGCCAGCAGTACAGGGGGAAATAATTCACCCCTCCACTTT
CDR3: CASSTGGNNSPLHF

J: TRBJ1-2
D: .
size: .
V: TRBV5-1
DNA: TGCGCCAGCAGCTTGAGGGCGTCGCGGGGAGGTGGCTACACCTTC
CDR3: CASSLRASRGGGYTF

J: TRBJ2-5
D: TRBD2
size: .
V: TRBV3-1/TRBV3-2
DNA: TGTGCCAGCAGCCAAGATTTCGGGGGGAAGACCCAGTACTTC
CDR3: CASSQDFGGKTQYF